These T cell receptor beta chains were read from a single sample in a study of draining lymph node invasion in breast cancer. TCRdb itself ran the bulk RNA-seq reads through MiXCR, one entry per CDR3 protein. Of about 2,900 distinct CDR3 sequences in the sample, roughly 46% were seen once. The sample was sorted memory Tregs from a lymph node. These receptor sequences come from a female donor with luminal breast cancer. Both conserved end residues are part of each CDR3. The order of the fields is clone size, V gene, J gene, D gene, CDR3 DNA, CDR3 protein. D genes are given only for firm matches. A clone size is listed for some rows: how often the clone was seen (once, few, many), or a class if it is expanded.

abundance: -
v_gene: TRBV20-1
j_gene: TRBJ1-6
d_gene: TRBD1
CDR3nt: TGCAGTGCTAGAACCGGGACAGGGGTCCCCCCCCTCCACTTT
CDR3aa: CSARTGTGVPPLHF

abundance: -
v_gene: TRBV5-4
j_gene: TRBJ2-3
d_gene: -
CDR3nt: TGTGCCAGCAGCTTGGGGAGGGGGTCCACAGATACGCAGTATTTT
CDR3aa: CASSLGRGSTDTQYF

abundance: -
v_gene: TRBV7-2
j_gene: TRBJ1-6
d_gene: TRBD1
CDR3nt: TGTGCCAGCAGTCCCGGACAGGGGGCTTCACCCCTCCACTTT
CDR3aa: CASSPGQGASPLHF

abundance: few
v_gene: TRBV29-1
j_gene: TRBJ2-1
d_gene: TRBD2
CDR3nt: TGCAGCGTTGGAGCGGGGGTCCGGCAGTTCTTC
CDR3aa: CSVGAGVRQFF

abundance: once
v_gene: TRBV24-1
j_gene: TRBJ2-5
d_gene: -
CDR3nt: TGTGCCACCAGCTTCACAGGGAAAGAGACCCAGTACTTC
CDR3aa: CATSFTGKETQYF

abundance: few
v_gene: TRBV7-2
j_gene: TRBJ1-2
d_gene: -
CDR3nt: TGTGCCAGCAGCTTTACAGTCAAGTATGGCTACACCTTC
CDR3aa: CASSFTVKYGYTF

abundance: few
v_gene: TRBV5-1
j_gene: TRBJ2-5
d_gene: -
CDR3nt: TGCGCCAGCAGCCCCCACGGTCCGGGGGAGACCCAGTACTTC
CDR3aa: CASSPHGPGETQYF

abundance: -
v_gene: TRBV20-1
j_gene: TRBJ2-1
d_gene: -
CDR3nt: TGCGGAGTGGACGCCTACAATGAGCAGTTCTTC
CDR3aa: CGVDAYNEQFF

abundance: -
v_gene: TRBV7-2
j_gene: TRBJ2-4
d_gene: -
CDR3nt: TGTGCCAGCAGCCCCGGGAGCTTAGGGCGGTACTTC
CDR3aa: CASSPGSLGRYF

abundance: -
v_gene: TRBV20-1
j_gene: TRBJ1-5
d_gene: -
CDR3nt: TGCAGTGCTAGAGATTTGCGGGACACCGGAGGTCAGCCCCAGCATTTT
CDR3aa: CSARDLRDTGGQPQHF

abundance: -
v_gene: TRBV6-5
j_gene: TRBJ2-2
d_gene: -
CDR3nt: TGTGCCAGCAGTTATTTCCCCGGCGGGGCAGGAACCGGGGAGCTGTTTTTT
CDR3aa: CASSYFPGGAGTGELFF

abundance: -
v_gene: TRBV19
j_gene: TRBJ2-5
d_gene: -
CDR3nt: TGTGCCAGTAGGGCTGCATCCCGGGAGACCCAGTACTTC
CDR3aa: CASRAASRETQYF

abundance: few
v_gene: TRBV27
j_gene: TRBJ1-1
d_gene: TRBD1
CDR3nt: TGTGCCAGCAGGATACAGGGGGCCAACACTGAAGCTTTCTTT
CDR3aa: CASRIQGANTEAFF

abundance: few
v_gene: TRBV25-1
j_gene: TRBJ1-1
d_gene: -
CDR3nt: TGTGCCAGCAGTGCTCCCGTGGGGGTGAGCACTGAAGCTTTCTTT
CDR3aa: CASSAPVGVSTEAFF

abundance: -
v_gene: TRBV2
j_gene: TRBJ2-7
d_gene: -
CDR3nt: TGTGCCAGCAGTGAAGCGGCAGGCGACTCCTCCTACGAGCAGTACTTC
CDR3aa: CASSEAAGDSSYEQYF

abundance: -
v_gene: TRBV6-6
j_gene: TRBJ2-1
d_gene: -
CDR3nt: TGTGCCAGCAGTTACGTAGGGATCTACAATGAGCAGTTCTTC
CDR3aa: CASSYVGIYNEQFF

abundance: few
v_gene: TRBV6-2/TRBV6-3
j_gene: TRBJ2-5
d_gene: -
CDR3nt: TGTGCCAGCAGTTACTCAGGGACAAAAGAGACCCAGTACTTC
CDR3aa: CASSYSGTKETQYF

abundance: -
v_gene: TRBV5-1
j_gene: TRBJ2-5
d_gene: -
CDR3nt: TGCGCCAGCACCCAAACTGGGGGGCAGACCCAGTACTTC
CDR3aa: CASTQTGGQTQYF

abundance: few
v_gene: TRBV24-1
j_gene: TRBJ1-2
d_gene: -
CDR3nt: TGTGCCACCAGTGGAAGCCGATCCTATGGCTACACCTTC
CDR3aa: CATSGSRSYGYTF

abundance: -
v_gene: TRBV5-1
j_gene: TRBJ1-2
d_gene: -
CDR3nt: TGCGCCAGCAGCTTGGGACAGTATGGCTACACCTTC
CDR3aa: CASSLGQYGYTF

abundance: -
v_gene: TRBV7-6
j_gene: TRBJ2-3
d_gene: TRBD2
CDR3nt: TGTGCCAGCAGCTCCCGGTCGGTAGCGGGGATCGCAGATACGCAGTATTTT
CDR3aa: CASSSRSVAGIADTQYF

abundance: once
v_gene: TRBV5-1
j_gene: TRBJ2-5
d_gene: TRBD2
CDR3nt: TGCGCCAGCAGCCCAGGAGCGGGAGGAGAGACCCAGTACTTC
CDR3aa: CASSPGAGGETQYF

abundance: -
v_gene: TRBV11-3
j_gene: TRBJ1-4
d_gene: TRBD1
CDR3nt: TGTGCCAGCAGCGGAAGGACAGGGGGTAAAGAAAAACTGTTTTTT
CDR3aa: CASSGRTGGKEKLFF

abundance: once
v_gene: TRBV12-3/TRBV12-4
j_gene: TRBJ1-2
d_gene: -
CDR3nt: TGTGCCAGCAGTCCCGGGACCCGTGGAGGCTACACCTTC
CDR3aa: CASSPGTRGGYTF

abundance: few
v_gene: TRBV6-5
j_gene: TRBJ1-3
d_gene: -
CDR3nt: TGTGCCAGCTCCCGCACTGGGCGGGGAGGAAACACCATATATTTT
CDR3aa: CASSRTGRGGNTIYF

abundance: -
v_gene: TRBV6-6
j_gene: TRBJ1-5
d_gene: TRBD1
CDR3nt: TGTGCCAGCAGTCAGGACAGGGCTTATCAGCCCCAGCATTTT
CDR3aa: CASSQDRAYQPQHF

abundance: few
v_gene: TRBV20-1
j_gene: TRBJ1-2
d_gene: TRBD1
CDR3nt: TGCAGTGCTAGATTCGACAGGGGGCTTTTCGGCTACACCTTC
CDR3aa: CSARFDRGLFGYTF

abundance: -
v_gene: TRBV25-1
j_gene: TRBJ1-1
d_gene: -
CDR3nt: TGTGCCAGCGCGAACACTGAAGCTTTCTTT
CDR3aa: CASANTEAFF

abundance: -
v_gene: TRBV5-1
j_gene: TRBJ2-7
d_gene: TRBD1
CDR3nt: TGCGCCAGCAGCTTCCTGGACAGGGCCCTACACTACGAGCAGTACTTC
CDR3aa: CASSFLDRALHYEQYF

abundance: -
v_gene: TRBV5-1
j_gene: TRBJ2-1
d_gene: TRBD1
CDR3nt: TGCGCCAGCAGCCAACCAGGGGGTGAGCAGTTCTTC
CDR3aa: CASSQPGGEQFF

abundance: few
v_gene: TRBV4-2
j_gene: TRBJ2-3
d_gene: -
CDR3nt: TGTGCCAGCAGCCAAGATGGGTTTTCCTACTTCACAGATACGCAGTATTTT
CDR3aa: CASSQDGFSYFTDTQYF

abundance: -
v_gene: TRBV6-1
j_gene: TRBJ1-2
d_gene: -
CDR3nt: TGTGCCAGCAGTGAGCTGAGCTATGGCTACACCTTC
CDR3aa: CASSELSYGYTF

abundance: few
v_gene: TRBV20-1
j_gene: TRBJ2-3
d_gene: -
CDR3nt: TGCAGTGCTAGTCCCGGTTCCAACACAGATACGCAGTATTTT
CDR3aa: CSASPGSNTDTQYF

abundance: -
v_gene: TRBV11-2
j_gene: TRBJ2-1
d_gene: -
CDR3nt: TGTGCCAGCTCACCCTACAATGAGCAGTTCTTC
CDR3aa: CASSPYNEQFF

abundance: -
v_gene: TRBV14
j_gene: TRBJ2-7
d_gene: -
CDR3nt: TGTGCCAGCAGCCAAGTGGGGGAGCAGTACTTC
CDR3aa: CASSQVGEQYF

abundance: few
v_gene: TRBV29-1
j_gene: TRBJ2-7
d_gene: -
CDR3nt: TGCAGCGTTGAGGTGAGGCCCTACGAGCAGTACTTC
CDR3aa: CSVEVRPYEQYF

abundance: -
v_gene: TRBV5-4
j_gene: TRBJ2-2
d_gene: -
CDR3nt: TGTGCCAGCAGCTTGGCTCCCGGTGGTGTCGGGGAGCTGTTTTTT
CDR3aa: CASSLAPGGVGELFF

abundance: -
v_gene: TRBV7-3
j_gene: TRBJ2-3
d_gene: -
CDR3nt: TGTGCCAGCAGCTTAACGGAGGGAACAATTACGCAGTATTTT
CDR3aa: CASSLTEGTITQYF

abundance: -
v_gene: TRBV12-3/TRBV12-4
j_gene: TRBJ1-5
d_gene: -
CDR3nt: TGTGCCAGCAGTCGCTCGGGGCCCCAGCATTTT
CDR3aa: CASSRSGPQHF

abundance: few
v_gene: TRBV7-6
j_gene: TRBJ1-1
d_gene: -
CDR3nt: TGTGCCAGCAGCTCAGCCCACGGCATGGCCGAGGCTTTCTTT
CDR3aa: CASSSAHGMAEAFF

abundance: -
v_gene: TRBV20-1
j_gene: TRBJ2-7
d_gene: -
CDR3nt: TGCAGTGCTAGAGGCGAGGGCTACGAGCAGTACTTC
CDR3aa: CSARGEGYEQYF